These 3 T cell receptor beta chains came from one sample sequenced in a study of graft-versus-host responses after intestinal transplantation. Measured with immunoSEQ multiplex PCR; TCRdb has only the in-frame clones, and not every one. The table has some 100,000 clones, around 93% seen once. Their recognized antigens are unknown. This sample comprised unstimulated CD8+ T cells sorted from spleen or lymph node cells, obtained before transplant. The receptors originated from a human donor who was the organ donor for an intestinal transplant.

This chain joins TRBV7-9 and TRBJ1-5; D not certain. The ends were cut back, 1 base at V and 3 bases at J, with 7 bases in the middle. The CDR3 totals 14 residues. CDR1 and CDR2 from the germline V gene are SEHNR and FQNEAQ (reference sequence). CDR3 loop: CASSLELFNQPQHF. DNA of the CDR3: TGTGCCAGCAGCTTAGAACTCTTCAATCAGCCCCAGCATTTT.

The genes are TRBV9 and TRBJ1-3; 7 nucleotides line up with TRBD1. Trimming took 6 bases from V and 4 from J; bases not matched to a gene: 7. This CDR3 comprises 14 residues. Germline CDR1 reads SGDLS; CDR2 reads YYNGEE. DNA for the CDR3: TGTGCCAGCACCGCGACAGGGAGCGGAAACACCATATATTTT. Protein product: CASTATGSGNTIYF.

A note on this clone: Other DNA sequences in this sample translate to the same CDR3. The chain combines TRBV5-6 with TRBJ2-7, with TRBD2 matching 8 bases. Trimming cost V 3 bases and J 4 bases; bases outside gene matches: 6. Germline CDR1 reads SGHDT; CDR2 reads YYEEEE. The length of the CDR3 is 14 residues. The CDR3 protein is CASSSGREVYEQYF. CDR3 sequence (DNA): TGTGCCAGCAGCTCCGGGCGGGAGGTGTACGAGCAGTACTTC.